This T cell receptor beta chain was sequenced during a study of T cells in Graves' hyperthyroidism and ophthalmopathy. In its sample, this clonotype was seen a few times. A much larger clone sits a single nucleotide away, making a read error possible. RNA transcripts were the template for amplifying TCR beta CDR3 regions. HTBI primers were used for first-round RT-PCR of the TCR CDR3. Via MiXCR, TCRdb re-called the multiplex PCR reads, giving one row per CDR3 protein. The sample carries fewer than 350,000 distinct CDR3 sequences, 10% to 15% recorded once. The CDR3 runs 14 residues. Trimming cost V 7 bases and J 6 bases; bases outside gene matches: 9. CDR1 and CDR2 from the germline V gene are MDHEN and SYDVKM.

The specimen was blood. The V call is TRBV28, the J call TRBJ1-2; 9 nucleotides line up with TRBD1. This TCR was recovered from a woman aged 25 to 45 with Graves' hyperthyroidism that later progressed to Graves' ophthalmopathy. CDR3 DNA: TGTGCCAGCATTAAGACAGGGGGGAGCCATGGCTACACCTTC. It yields the protein CASIKTGGSHGYTF.